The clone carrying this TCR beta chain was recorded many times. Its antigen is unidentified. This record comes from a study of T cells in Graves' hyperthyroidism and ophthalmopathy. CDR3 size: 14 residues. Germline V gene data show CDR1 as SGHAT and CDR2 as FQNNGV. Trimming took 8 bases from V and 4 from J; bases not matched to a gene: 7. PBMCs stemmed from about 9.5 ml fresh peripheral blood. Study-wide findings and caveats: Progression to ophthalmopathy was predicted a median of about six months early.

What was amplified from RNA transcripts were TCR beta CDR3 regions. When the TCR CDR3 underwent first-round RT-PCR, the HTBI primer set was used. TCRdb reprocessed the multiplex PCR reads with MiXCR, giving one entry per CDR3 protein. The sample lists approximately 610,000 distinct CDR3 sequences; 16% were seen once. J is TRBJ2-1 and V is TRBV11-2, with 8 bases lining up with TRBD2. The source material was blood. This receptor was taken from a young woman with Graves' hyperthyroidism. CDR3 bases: TGTGCCAGCGGCGACATAGCGGGATACAATGAGCAGTTCTTC. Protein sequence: CASGDIAGYNEQFF.